Presented here are 10 T cell receptor beta chains from one specimen sequenced in a study of human T cells and chemical hapten exposure. TCRdb used MiXCR to reprocess the RACE reads, holding one entry per CDR3 protein. The sample includes some 170,000 distinct CDR3 sequences, around a quarter seen only once; the top ten take under 2.5%. Time point defined: patch test 3, about 24 weeks after DPC sensitization. As to treatment: therapeutic diphenylcyclopropenone sensitization with weekly scalp DPC. This material consisted of whole blood, taken in connection with sensitization to the hapten diphenylcyclopropenone (DPC). These TCRs come from a woman aged 18-29 years with alopecia areata. Some clones in this sample may be carry-over from other donors' samples.

The genes are TRBV24-1 and TRBJ2-3; D not resolved. In germline, CDR1 is KGHDR, CDR2 SFDVKD. The CDR3 length is 16 residues. The V gene lost 4 bases and the J gene lost 1 base, with 14 bases spanning the gap. CDR3 DNA: TGTGCCACCAGTGAGAGTCGGTACGGCCGCACAGATACGCAGTATTTT. Amino acids: CATSESRYGRTDTQYF.

This clonotype has only a few counts. The chain couples TRBV5-1 to TRBJ2-1; TRBD2 agrees at 8 bases. Germline V gives CDR1 SGHRS, CDR2 YFSETQ. The CDR3 is made up of 17 amino acids. V trimming: 1 base; J trimming: 8 bases; junction bases outside the gene matches: 14. The CDR3 loop reads CASSLPTGGRAEDEQFF. The CDR3 nucleotides read TGCGCCAGCAGCTTGCCCACGGGGGGGAGGGCCGAAGATGAGCAGTTCTTC.

This clonotype was seen more than once but under ten times. V gene TRBV2 combines with J gene TRBJ2-7; 14 nucleotides agree with TRBD2. The J segment lost 5 bases and the V segment lost 6 bases, leaving 6 bases of the junction unmatched. In germline, CDR1 is SNHLY, CDR2 FYNNEI. This CDR3 is 15 amino acids long. Here the CDR3 DNA reads TGTGCCAGCAGGCCCGGGACTAGCGGGAGTCACGAGCAGTACTTC. The encoded protein is CASRPGTSGSHEQYF.

CDR3: CASSVGNGRAGETQYF. In nucleotides, the CDR3 is TGTGCCAGCAGCGTAGGGAACGGGAGGGCCGGGGAGACCCAGTACTTC. The chain links TRBV9 to TRBJ2-5; TRBD2 matches 8 bases. Trimming cost V 0 bases and J 5 bases; bases outside gene matches: 9. CDR1 and CDR2 (germline): SGDLS, YYNGEE. The CDR3 covers 16 residues. Looking up the rest from reference TRBV9 and TRBJ2-5 gives the full variable domain: DSGVTQTPKHLITATGQRVTLRCSPRSGDLSVYWYQQSLDQGLQFLIQYYNGEERAKGNILERFSAQQFPDLHSELNLSSLELGDSALYFCASSVGNGRAGETQYFGPGTRLLVL.

This clonotype was seen only a few times. DNA for the CDR3: TGCAGTGCTAGAGCGGAAGGGAGGCTGAACACTGAAGCTTTCTTT. It is translated as CSARAEGRLNTEAFF. The rearrangement links TRBV20-1 to TRBJ1-1; D is uncertain. The V and J ends lost 1 base and 0 bases respectively, with 12 bases between them. Germline values: CDR1 DFQATT, CDR2 SNEGSKA (reference sequence). The CDR3 covers 15 residues.

This clonotype has just a few counts. V gene TRBV29-1 combines with J gene TRBJ2-7, with 9 bases fitting TRBD1. The CDR3 runs 14 residues. The V gene end was trimmed by 6 bases and the J gene end by 1 base; junction bases not matched to a gene: 7. Germline V lookup: CDR1 SQVTM, CDR2 ANQGSEA. In DNA, the CDR3 is TGCAGCGTGGGGACAGGGCTTTCTTCCTACGAGCAGTACTTC. Its translation is CSVGTGLSSYEQYF.

The chain employs TRBV6-2 or TRBV6-3 and TRBJ1-5; TRBD1 is a possible D gene (5 bases). The germline V gene has CDR1 MNHEY and CDR2 SVGEGT. The CDR3 loop spans 14 amino acids. V lost 7 bases and J lost 0, with 10 bases in between. CDR3 sequence: CASNLGGSNQPQHF. As DNA, the CDR3 is TGTGCCAGCAACCTGGGGGGTAGCAATCAGCCCCAGCATTTT.

V and J are TRBV24-1 and TRBJ2-6; D gene uncertain. The germline V gene has CDR1 KGHDR and CDR2 SFDVKD. The CDR3 is 12 residues long. Trimming pared 5 bases from V and 7 bases from J, leaving 5 bases between. CDR3: CATSARANVLTF. DNA for the CDR3: TGTGCCACCAGTGCTCGTGCCAACGTCCTGACTTTC.

The chain links TRBV20-1 to TRBJ1-5, with no clear D. Trimming removed 5 bases at V and 6 bases at J, with 17 bases between. Germline V CDR1 and CDR2: DFQATT, SNEGSKA (reference sequence). The CDR3 is 14 amino acids. Here the CDR3 reads CSAADGLAGQPQHF. The CDR3 DNA reads TGCAGTGCTGCCGACGGCCTAGCGGGTCAGCCCCAGCATTTT.

In its sample, this clonotype was seen a few times. J is TRBJ2-3 and V is TRBV11-2; no clear D. Germline CDR1 SGHAT, CDR2 FQNNGV. The ends were cut back, 2 bases at V and 2 bases at J, with 14 bases in the middle. This CDR3 spans 16 amino acids. The DNA of the CDR3 is TGTGCCAGCAGCTTACCGGGCAGGCCCAACACAGATACGCAGTATTTT. Translated, it gives CASSLPGRPNTDTQYF.